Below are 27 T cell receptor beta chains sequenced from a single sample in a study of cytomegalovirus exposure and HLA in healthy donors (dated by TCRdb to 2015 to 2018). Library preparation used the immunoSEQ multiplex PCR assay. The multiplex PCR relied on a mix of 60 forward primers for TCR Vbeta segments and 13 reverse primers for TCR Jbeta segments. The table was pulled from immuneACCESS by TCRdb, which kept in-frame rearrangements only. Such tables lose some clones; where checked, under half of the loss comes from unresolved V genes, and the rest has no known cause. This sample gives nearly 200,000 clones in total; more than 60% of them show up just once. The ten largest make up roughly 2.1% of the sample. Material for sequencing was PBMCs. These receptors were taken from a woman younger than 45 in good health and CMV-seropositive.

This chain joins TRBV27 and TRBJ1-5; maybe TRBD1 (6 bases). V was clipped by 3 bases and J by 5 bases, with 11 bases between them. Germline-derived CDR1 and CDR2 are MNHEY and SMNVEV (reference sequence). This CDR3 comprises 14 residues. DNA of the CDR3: TGTGCCAGCAGTTTTACAGGGTCTGATCAGCCCCAGCATTTT. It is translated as CASSFTGSDQPQHF.

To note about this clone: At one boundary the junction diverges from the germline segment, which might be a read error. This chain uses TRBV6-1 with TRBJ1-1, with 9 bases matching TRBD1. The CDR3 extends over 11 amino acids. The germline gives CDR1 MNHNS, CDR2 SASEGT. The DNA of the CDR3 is TGTGCCAGCAGTGAACGTCCGGGGACAGGGTGG. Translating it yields CASSERPGTGW.

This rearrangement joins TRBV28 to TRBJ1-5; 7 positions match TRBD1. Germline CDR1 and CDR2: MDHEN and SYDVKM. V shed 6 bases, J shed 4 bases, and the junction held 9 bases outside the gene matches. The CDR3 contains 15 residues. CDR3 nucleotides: TGTGCCAGCAGCCAACCTGCGGGACAGAATCAGCCCCAGCATTTT. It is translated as CASSQPAGQNQPQHF.

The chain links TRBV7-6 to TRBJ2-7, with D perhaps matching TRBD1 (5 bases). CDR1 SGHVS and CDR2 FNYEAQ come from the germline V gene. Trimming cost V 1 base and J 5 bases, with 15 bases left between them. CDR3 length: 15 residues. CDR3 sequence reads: CASSLEGNWFDEQYF. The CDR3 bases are TGTGCCAGCAGCTTAGAGGGGAATTGGTTCGACGAGCAGTACTTC. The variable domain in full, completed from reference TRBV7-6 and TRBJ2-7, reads GAGVSQSPRYKVTKRGQDVALRCDPISGHVSLYWYRQALGQGPEFLTYFNYEAQQDKSGLPNDRFSAERPEGSISTLTIQRTEQRDSAMYRCASSLEGNWFDEQYFGPGTRLTVT.

CDR3 amino acids: CASSRTAYYEQYF. The CDR3 DNA follows: TGTGCCAGCTCCCGGACAGCCTACTACGAGCAGTACTTC. The chain links TRBV6-5 to TRBJ2-7, with D tentatively TRBD1 (6 bases). The ends were cut back, 8 bases at V and 3 bases at J, with 14 bases in the middle. Germline V gives CDR1 MNHEY, CDR2 SVGAGI. This CDR3 is built from 13 residues.

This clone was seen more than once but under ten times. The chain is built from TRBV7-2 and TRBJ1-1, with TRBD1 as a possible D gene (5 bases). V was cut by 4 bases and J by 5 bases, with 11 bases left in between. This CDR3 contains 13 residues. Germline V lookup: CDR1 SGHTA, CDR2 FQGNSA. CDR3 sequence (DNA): TGTGCCAGCAGCTCAGGGTGGGAAACTGAAGCTTTCTTT. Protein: CASSSGWETEAFF.

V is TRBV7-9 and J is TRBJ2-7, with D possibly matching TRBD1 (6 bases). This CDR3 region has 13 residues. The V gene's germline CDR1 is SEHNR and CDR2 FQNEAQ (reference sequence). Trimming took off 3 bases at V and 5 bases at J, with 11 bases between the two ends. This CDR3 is CASSFQGPHEQYF. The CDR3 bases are TGTGCCAGCAGCTTCCAGGGGCCCCACGAGCAGTACTTC.

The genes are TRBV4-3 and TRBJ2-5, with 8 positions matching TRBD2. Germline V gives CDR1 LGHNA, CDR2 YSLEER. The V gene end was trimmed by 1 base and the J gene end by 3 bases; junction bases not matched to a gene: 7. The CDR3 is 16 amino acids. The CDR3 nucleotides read TGCGCCAGCAGCCAAGGTTTCGCGGGAGGTAAAGAGACCCAGTACTTC. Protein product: CASSQGFAGGKETQYF.

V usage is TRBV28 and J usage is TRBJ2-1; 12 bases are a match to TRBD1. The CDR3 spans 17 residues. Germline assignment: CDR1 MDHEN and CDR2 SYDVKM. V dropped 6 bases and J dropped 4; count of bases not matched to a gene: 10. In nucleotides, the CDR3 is TGTGCCAGCAGGCAAACCGGGACAGGGGGCGATTACAATGAGCAGTTCTTC. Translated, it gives CASRQTGTGGDYNEQFF.

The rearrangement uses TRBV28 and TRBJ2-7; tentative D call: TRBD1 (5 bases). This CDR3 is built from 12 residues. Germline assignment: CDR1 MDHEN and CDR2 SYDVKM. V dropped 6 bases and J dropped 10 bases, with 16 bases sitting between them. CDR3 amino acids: CASRAIRGYQYF. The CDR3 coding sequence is TGTGCCAGCAGGGCAATAAGGGGTTACCAGTACTTC.

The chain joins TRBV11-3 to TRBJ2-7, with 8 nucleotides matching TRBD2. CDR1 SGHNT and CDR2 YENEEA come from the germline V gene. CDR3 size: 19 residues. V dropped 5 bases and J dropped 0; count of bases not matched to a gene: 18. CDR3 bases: TGTGCCAGCAGCCCCGCGGGGGGCCCTCTAGCGAAAAGCTCCTACGAGCAGTACTTC. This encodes CASSPAGGPLAKSSYEQYF.

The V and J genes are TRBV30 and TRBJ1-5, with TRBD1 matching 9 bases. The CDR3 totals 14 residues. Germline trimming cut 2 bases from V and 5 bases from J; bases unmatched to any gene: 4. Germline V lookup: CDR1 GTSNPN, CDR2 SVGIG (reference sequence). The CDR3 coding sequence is TGTGCCTGGAGTCGAGGACAGGGGTATCAGCCCCAGCATTTT. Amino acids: CAWSRGQGYQPQHF.

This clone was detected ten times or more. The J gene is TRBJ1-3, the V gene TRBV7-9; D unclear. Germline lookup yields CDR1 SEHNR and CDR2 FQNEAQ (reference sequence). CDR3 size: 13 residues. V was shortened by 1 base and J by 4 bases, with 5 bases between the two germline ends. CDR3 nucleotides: TGTGCCAGCAGCTTAGTCTCGGGAAACACCATATATTTT. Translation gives CASSLVSGNTIYF.

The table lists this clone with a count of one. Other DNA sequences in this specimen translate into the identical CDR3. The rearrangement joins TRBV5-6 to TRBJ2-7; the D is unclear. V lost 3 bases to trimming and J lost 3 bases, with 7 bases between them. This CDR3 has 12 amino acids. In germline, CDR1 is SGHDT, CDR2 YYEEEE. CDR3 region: CASSSNSYEQYF. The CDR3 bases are TGTGCCAGCAGCTCGAATAGCTACGAGCAGTACTTC.

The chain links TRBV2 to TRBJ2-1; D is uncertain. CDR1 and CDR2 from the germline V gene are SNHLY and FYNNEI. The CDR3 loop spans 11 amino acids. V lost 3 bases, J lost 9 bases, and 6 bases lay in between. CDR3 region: CASSDNLEQFF. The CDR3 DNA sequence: TGTGCCAGCAGTGATAATCTTGAGCAGTTCTTC.

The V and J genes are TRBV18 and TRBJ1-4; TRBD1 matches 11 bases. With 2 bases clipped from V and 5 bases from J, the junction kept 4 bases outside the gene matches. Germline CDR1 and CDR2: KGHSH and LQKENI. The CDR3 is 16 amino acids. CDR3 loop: CASSPRGQGANEKLFF. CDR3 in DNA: TGTGCCAGCTCACCAAGAGGACAGGGGGCAAATGAAAAACTGTTTTTT.

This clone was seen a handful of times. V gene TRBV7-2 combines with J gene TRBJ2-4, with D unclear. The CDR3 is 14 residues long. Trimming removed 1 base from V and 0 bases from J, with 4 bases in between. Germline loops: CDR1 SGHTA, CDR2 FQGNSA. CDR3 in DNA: TGTGCCAGCAGCTTAGGACTAGCCAAAAACATTCAGTACTTC. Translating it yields CASSLGLAKNIQYF. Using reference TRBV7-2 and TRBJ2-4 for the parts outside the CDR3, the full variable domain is GAGVSQSPSNKVTEKGKDVELRCDPISGHTALYWYRQSLGQGLEFLIYFQGNSAPDKSGLPSDRFSAERTGGSVSTLTIQRTQQEDSAVYLCASSLGLAKNIQYFGAGTRLSVL.

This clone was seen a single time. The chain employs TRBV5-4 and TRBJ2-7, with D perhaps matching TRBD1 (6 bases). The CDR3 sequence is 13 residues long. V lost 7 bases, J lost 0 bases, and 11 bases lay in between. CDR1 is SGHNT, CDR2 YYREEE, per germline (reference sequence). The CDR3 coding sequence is TGTGCCAGCTTCCAGACAGGCTCCTACGAGCAGTACTTC. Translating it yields CASFQTGSYEQYF.

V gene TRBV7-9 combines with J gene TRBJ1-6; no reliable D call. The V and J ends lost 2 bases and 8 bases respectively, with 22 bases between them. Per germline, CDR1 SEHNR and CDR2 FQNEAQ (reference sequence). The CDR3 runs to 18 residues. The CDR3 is CASSLPRAGSTMDSPLHF. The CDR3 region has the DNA TGTGCCAGCAGCTTACCAAGAGCCGGGTCCACTATGGATTCACCCCTCCACTTT.

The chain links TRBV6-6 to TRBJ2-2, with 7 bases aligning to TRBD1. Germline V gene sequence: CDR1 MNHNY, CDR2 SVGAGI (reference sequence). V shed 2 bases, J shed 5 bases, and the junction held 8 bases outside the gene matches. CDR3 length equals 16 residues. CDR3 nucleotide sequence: TGTGCCAGCAGTTACAGCGGAAGGGGGCGTACCGGGGAGCTGTTTTTT. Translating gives CASSYSGRGRTGELFF.

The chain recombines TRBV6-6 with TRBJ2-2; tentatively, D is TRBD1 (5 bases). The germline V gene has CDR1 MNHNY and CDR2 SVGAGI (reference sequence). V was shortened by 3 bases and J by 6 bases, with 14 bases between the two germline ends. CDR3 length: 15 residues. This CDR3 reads CASSYRQGLAGELFF. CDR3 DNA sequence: TGTGCCAGCAGTTATAGGCAGGGCCTCGCCGGGGAGCTGTTTTTT.

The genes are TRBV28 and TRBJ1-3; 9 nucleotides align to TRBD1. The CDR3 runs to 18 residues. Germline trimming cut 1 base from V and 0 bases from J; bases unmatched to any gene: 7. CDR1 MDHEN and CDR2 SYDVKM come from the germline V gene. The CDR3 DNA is TGTGCCAGCAGTTTATTACCCATGACAGGGGGCTCTGGAAACACCATATATTTT. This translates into CASSLLPMTGGSGNTIYF.

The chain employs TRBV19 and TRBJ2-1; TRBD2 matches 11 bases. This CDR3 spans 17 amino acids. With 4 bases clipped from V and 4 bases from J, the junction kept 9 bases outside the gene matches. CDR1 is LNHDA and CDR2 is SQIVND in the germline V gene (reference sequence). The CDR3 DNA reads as TGTGCCAGTAGTACTAGCGGGAGGAGGTCGACGTACAATGAGCAGTTCTTC. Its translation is CASSTSGRRSTYNEQFF.

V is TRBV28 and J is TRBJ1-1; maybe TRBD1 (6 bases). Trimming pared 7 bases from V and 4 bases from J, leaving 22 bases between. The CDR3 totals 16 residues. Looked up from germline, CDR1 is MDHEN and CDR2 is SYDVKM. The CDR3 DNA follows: TGTGCCAGCAAGCCTCGCCCAGGGAGAGGGGGCACTGAAGCTTTCTTT. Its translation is CASKPRPGRGGTEAFF.

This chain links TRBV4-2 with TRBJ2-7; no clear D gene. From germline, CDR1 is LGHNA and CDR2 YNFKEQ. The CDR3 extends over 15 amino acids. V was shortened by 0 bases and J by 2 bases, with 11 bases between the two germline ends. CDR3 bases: TGTGCCAGCAGCCAAGACTTAGCAAATCCCTACGAGCAGTACTTC. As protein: CASSQDLANPYEQYF.

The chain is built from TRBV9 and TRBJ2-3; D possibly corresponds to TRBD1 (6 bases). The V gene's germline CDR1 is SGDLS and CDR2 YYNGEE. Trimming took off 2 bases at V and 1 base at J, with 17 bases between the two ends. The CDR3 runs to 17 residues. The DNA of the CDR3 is TGTGCCAGCAGCGTCACCCCCCGGACAGAGGGCACAGATACGCAGTATTTT. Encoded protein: CASSVTPRTEGTDTQYF.

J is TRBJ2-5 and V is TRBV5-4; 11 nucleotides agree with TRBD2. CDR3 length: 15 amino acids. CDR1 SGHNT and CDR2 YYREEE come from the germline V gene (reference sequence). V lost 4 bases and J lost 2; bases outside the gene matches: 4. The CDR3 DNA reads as TGTGCCAGCAGCCCCGGGACTAGCGGTCAAGAGACCCAGTACTTC. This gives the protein CASSPGTSGQETQYF. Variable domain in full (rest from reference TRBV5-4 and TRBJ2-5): ETGVTQSPTHLIKTRGQQVTLRCSSQSGHNTVSWYQQALGQGPQFIFQYYREEENGRGNFPPRFSGLQFPNYSSELNVNALELDDSALYLCASSPGTSGQETQYFGPGTRLLVL.